A selection of T cell receptor beta chains follows, all from one sample in a study of blood T cells in healthy people across ages. In TCRdb, the 5' RACE reads were re-called with MiXCR into one record per CDR3 protein. The repertoire has roughly 1.7 million distinct CDR3 sequences, around 36% of them found once; the top ten carry roughly 10%. Sequences were obtained from blood. The receptors shown here come from a woman aged 25 to 45 in good health. CDR3s include the opening cysteine and the closing phenylalanine or tryptophan. D genes are given only for firm matches. Not all rows give a size; the values are once, few, many and, for expanded clones, a class.

d_call j_call clone_size v_call cdr3_nt cdr3_aa
NA TRBJ2-7 many TRBV7-2 TGTGCCAGCAGCTTAGTTAGCCAGGGCTACGAGCAGTACTTC CASSLVSQGYEQYF
NA TRBJ1-5 NA TRBV12-3/TRBV12-4 TGTGCCGGGGGAGGGGAAGGCAATCAGCCCCAGCATTTT CAGGGEGNQPQHF
NA TRBJ2-2 NA TRBV11-2 TGTGCCAGCAGCTTAGATAGGAGCGGAGACGGGGAGCTGTTTTTT CASSLDRSGDGELFF
TRBD2 TRBJ2-7 few TRBV27 TGTGCCAGCAGTTCTACTAGCGGCCTAAGCTCCTACGAGCAGTACTTC CASSSTSGLSSYEQYF
NA TRBJ2-7 few TRBV10-3 TGTGCCATCAGTGAGGCAGGGTTTAGCCACGAGCAGTACTTC CAISEAGFSHEQYF
NA TRBJ1-2 NA TRBV19 TGTGCCAGTAGTATATCGGAGCTTGGCTACACCTTC CASSISELGYTF
NA TRBJ1-1 NA TRBV11-2 TGTGCCAGCAGCTCATATCAGGCGAACACTGAAGCTTTCTTT CASSSYQANTEAFF
TRBD1 TRBJ1-1 NA TRBV20-1 TGCAGTGCTAAGACAGGGTTGAACACTGAAGCTTTCTTT CSAKTGLNTEAFF
TRBD1 TRBJ1-1 NA TRBV12-3/TRBV12-4 TGTGCCAGCAGTACACCGTTTAAACGCCTGGGACAGGGGGACACTGAAGCTTTCTTT CASSTPFKRLGQGDTEAFF
NA TRBJ1-5 few TRBV30 TGTGCCGTCAGCGTGGGTCAGCCCCAGCATTTT CAVSVGQPQHF
NA TRBJ1-2 few TRBV28 TGTGCCAGCCTCCCCCTGGGGGCAGAATCCGTCTATGGCTACACCTTC CASLPLGAESVYGYTF
NA TRBJ2-5 NA TRBV5-1 TGCGCCAGCAATGAGGGAGAGACCCAGTACTTC CASNEGETQYF
NA TRBJ2-6 few TRBV11-1 TGTGCCAGCAGCCCTATGGACCACTCTGGGGCCAACGTCCTGACTTTC CASSPMDHSGANVLTF
TRBD1 TRBJ1-2 few TRBV5-4 TGTGCCGGCAGCTTGGCCGCAGGGGGCCTCAACTATGGCTACACCTTC CAGSLAAGGLNYGYTF
NA TRBJ2-1 many TRBV13 TGTGCCAGCGCTTCATCTGAGCAGTTCTTC CASASSEQFF
NA TRBJ2-3 NA TRBV7-2 TGTGCCAGCAGCATGGACACAGATACGCAGTATTTT CASSMDTDTQYF
TRBD1 TRBJ2-7 NA TRBV6-6 TGTGCCAGCAGTTACTCCCAAGGACAGGGGGCAACCTACGAGCAGTACTTC CASSYSQGQGATYEQYF
NA TRBJ2-7 few TRBV27 TGTGCCAGCAGTTTAAAACCCGCGGTTTACGAGCAGTACTTC CASSLKPAVYEQYF
NA TRBJ2-7 NA TRBV15 TGTGCCACCAGCACCGGGTTTGCCGAGCAGTACTTC CATSTGFAEQYF
TRBD2 TRBJ2-2 NA TRBV7-2 TGTGCCAGCAGCTTAGCGCTGGGACTAGCGGGAGTAAACACCGGGGAGCTGTTTTTT CASSLALGLAGVNTGELFF
TRBD2 TRBJ2-5 few TRBV27 TGTGCCAGCAGTTCGTGGGCTCAGAGCGGGAGGGCGGGAGAGCAGTACTTC CASSSWAQSGRAGEQYF
NA TRBJ2-3 few TRBV6-2/TRBV6-3 TGTGCCACTACCAAGCCCGGAGATACGCAGTATTTT CATTKPGDTQYF
NA TRBJ1-5 few TRBV30 TGTGCCTGGAGTGGGAGTTATAGCAATCAGCCCCAGCATTTT CAWSGSYSNQPQHF
NA TRBJ2-7 NA TRBV14 TGTGCCAGCAGCCAAGAACGAGGCCTTTTAGCGGTTGCCTACGAGCAGTACTTC CASSQERGLLAVAYEQYF
NA TRBJ2-5 few TRBV6-6 TGTGCCAGCAGTTACAGCAGGGGATGGGAGGGCCAGTACTTC CASSYSRGWEGQYF
TRBD2 TRBJ2-1 few TRBV9 TGTGCCAGCAGCGTAGAGGGCTGGAGGGGAGGGGAGCAGTTCTTC CASSVEGWRGGEQFF
NA TRBJ2-7 NA TRBV6-6 TGTGCCAGCGGGCAGATAGCGGCCTCCTACGAGCAGTACTTC CASGQIAASYEQYF
TRBD1 TRBJ2-7 NA TRBV6-2/TRBV6-3 TGTGCCAGCAGTGGCCGCGGGACAGGGTACGAGCAGTACTTC CASSGRGTGYEQYF
NA TRBJ2-7 NA TRBV6-2/TRBV6-3 TGTGCCAGCAGTAGACGGGCAGCGTGGTCCTACGAGCAGTACTTC CASSRRAAWSYEQYF
TRBD1 TRBJ2-4 NA TRBV7-9 TGTGCCAGCAGCTCTGACGTGGACAGGGTCCTAGCCAAAAACATTCAGTACTTC CASSSDVDRVLAKNIQYF
TRBD1 TRBJ2-5 NA TRBV19 TGTGCCAGTAGTCAAACGACAGGGCAGACCCAGTACTTC CASSQTTGQTQYF
TRBD1 TRBJ2-7 few TRBV20-1 TGCAGTGCTAGGTCGACAGGGCAGCCCTACGAGCAGTACTTC CSARSTGQPYEQYF
NA TRBJ2-7 NA TRBV2 TGTGCCAGCAGAGGACAGCGGTCGTTATACGAGCAGTACTTC CASRGQRSLYEQYF
NA TRBJ2-7 NA TRBV27 TGTGCCAGCAGTTTAGACACCGCCCACGAGCAGTACTTC CASSLDTAHEQYF
NA TRBJ2-5 NA TRBV3-1 TGTGCCAGCAGCCAAGAGAGGTTAAATAGGCAGTACTTC CASSQERLNRQYF
TRBD2 TRBJ2-1 many TRBV28 TGTGCCAGCAGGGGACTAGCGGGGTTCTCCTACAATGAGCAGTTCTTC CASRGLAGFSYNEQFF
TRBD2 TRBJ2-1 NA TRBV20-1 TGCAGTGCTAGAGATCTAACGGGGGGAGCGGGTGCCTACAATGAGCAGTTCTTC CSARDLTGGAGAYNEQFF
TRBD1 TRBJ1-6 few TRBV9 TGTGCCAGCAGCCCACGGGACAGGGGGCTCACGGCCCTCCACTTT CASSPRDRGLTALHF
NA TRBJ2-3 NA TRBV5-1 TGCGCCAGCAGCTTGGATCTTGGGGGCGTGACAGATACGCAGTATTTT CASSLDLGGVTDTQYF
NA TRBJ2-2 NA TRBV29-1 TGCAGCGTTGGATACGCGGGATTACGGGAGCTGTTTTTT CSVGYAGLRELFF
NA TRBJ2-3 NA TRBV7-2 TGTGCCAGCACGCGGTTAAGGTCAGATACGCAGTATTTT CASTRLRSDTQYF
TRBD1 TRBJ1-2 NA TRBV20-1 TGCAGTGCTAGAGATTTTGGACAGGGTAACTATGGCTACACCTTC CSARDFGQGNYGYTF
TRBD1 TRBJ2-6 few TRBV4-1 TGCGCCAGCAGCCAAGGCCTCACATCCGGGACAGGGGCTGGGGCCAACGTCCTGACTTTC CASSQGLTSGTGAGANVLTF
TRBD1 TRBJ1-5 NA TRBV18 TGTGCCAGCTCACCAGGACAGGGCGACAATCAGCCCCAGCATTTT CASSPGQGDNQPQHF
TRBD2 TRBJ2-5 NA TRBV5-1 TGCGCCAGCAGCTTTCTAGCGGAAGAGACCCAGTACTTC CASSFLAEETQYF
TRBD2 TRBJ2-1 NA TRBV5-6 TGTGCCAGCAGCTTGGATCCGCTAGCGGGAGTCGGCAATGAGCGGTTCTTC CASSLDPLAGVGNERFF
NA TRBJ2-7 NA TRBV30 TGTGCCTGGAGATACCGCTTCGGCGAGCAGTACTTC CAWRYRFGEQYF
NA TRBJ2-7 NA TRBV2 TGTGCCAGCAGTGAAGCCCCCGGCGACGAGCAGTACTTC CASSEAPGDEQYF
NA TRBJ1-1 NA TRBV12-3/TRBV12-4 TGTGCCAGCAGCTTCAGGGAAGGAGACACTGAAGCTTTCTTT CASSFREGDTEAFF
NA TRBJ2-3 NA TRBV27 TGTGCCATCCCATGGACCGCGGGGTTTTTGGTGTGGGGCAGAGGGGTAACAGATACGCAGTATTTT CAIPWTAGFLVWGRGVTDTQYF
TRBD1 TRBJ2-7 many TRBV12-3/TRBV12-4 TGTGCCAGCAGTTTAGCTGGGACAGGTGCCTACGAGCAGTACTTC CASSLAGTGAYEQYF
NA TRBJ2-1 NA TRBV13 TGTGCCAGCAGCTTAGGGCCGGATGTGGCGGGCAATGAGCAGTTCTTC CASSLGPDVAGNEQFF